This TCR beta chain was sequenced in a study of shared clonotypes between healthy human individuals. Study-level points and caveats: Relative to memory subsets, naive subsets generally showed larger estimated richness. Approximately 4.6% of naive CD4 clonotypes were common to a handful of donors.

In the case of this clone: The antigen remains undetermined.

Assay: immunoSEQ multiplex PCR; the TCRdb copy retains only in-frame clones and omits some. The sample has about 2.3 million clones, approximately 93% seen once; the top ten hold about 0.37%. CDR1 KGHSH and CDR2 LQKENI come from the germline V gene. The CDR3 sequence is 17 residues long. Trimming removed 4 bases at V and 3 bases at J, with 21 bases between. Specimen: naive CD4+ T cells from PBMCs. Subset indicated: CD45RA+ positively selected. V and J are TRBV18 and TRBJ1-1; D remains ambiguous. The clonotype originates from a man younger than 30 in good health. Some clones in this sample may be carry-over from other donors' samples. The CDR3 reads CASSLTRVFQADTEAFF. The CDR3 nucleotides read TGTGCCAGCTCACTTACAAGGGTTTTTCAGGCGGACACTGAAGCTTTCTTT.